The 19 T cell receptor beta chains given below trace back to one sample, sequenced in a study of T cell responses to AZD1222 COVID-19 vaccine listed by TCRdb under 2021. The protocol used for the library was the immunoSEQ multiplex PCR assay. This is the immuneACCESS table as TCRdb keeps it, with only in-frame sequences that have V and J called. A part of the clones is gone; compared with another copy, unresolved V genes explain less than half, and the rest is unexplained. The sample profile shows roughly 150,000 clones; 80% to 95% of them were found once. Clones ranked in the top ten supply about 4.4% of the sample. This sample's time point label indicates: baseline before first vaccination. Source: peripheral blood, taken on day 0 of AZD1222 vaccination. The receptors here all came from an adult in good health.

The CDR3 nucleotides are TGTGCCAGCACTTCCTCCGGGGATTCACCCCTCCACTTT. This translates into CASTSSGDSPLHF. The rearrangement joins TRBV12-3 or TRBV12-4 to TRBJ1-6; D remains unclear. CDR3 length: 13 amino acids. Between the trimmed V and J ends, which lost 7 bases and 8 bases, there was a span of 12 bases.

The V gene is TRBV29-1, the J gene TRBJ1-2; 7 bases align to TRBD1. The CDR3 length is 13 residues. V was clipped by 4 bases and J by 4 bases; unmatched bases: 6. Germline lookup yields CDR1 SQVTM and CDR2 ANQGSEA. The CDR3 nucleotides are TGCAGCGTTGCGCCAGGGGGTAGCTATGGCTACACCTTC. As protein: CSVAPGGSYGYTF.

V is TRBV15 and J is TRBJ2-1; TRBD2 might be the D (5 bases). The CDR3 has 15 amino acids. The V gene lost 9 bases and the J gene lost 2 bases, with 17 bases spanning the gap. CDR1 and CDR2 from the germline V gene are LNHNV and YYDKDF (reference sequence). The CDR3, as DNA: TGTGCCACGAGGACCGGACTCGGGGCCTACAATGAGCAGTTCTTC. It is translated as CATRTGLGAYNEQFF. Using reference TRBV15 and TRBJ2-1 for the parts outside the CDR3, the full variable domain is DAMVIQNPRYQVTQFGKPVTLSCSQTLNHNVMYWYQQKSSQAPKLLFHYYDKDFNNEADTPDNFQSRRPNTSFCFLDIRSPGLGDTAMYLCATRTGLGAYNEQFFGPGTRLTVL.

The CDR3 region has the DNA TGTGCCAGCAGTGTAGGTCACGACGAGCAGTACTTC. This gives the protein CASSVGHDEQYF. The genes are TRBV2 and TRBJ2-7; no clear D. This CDR3 region has 12 residues. From germline, CDR1 is SNHLY and CDR2 FYNNEI. Trimming took 4 bases from V and 5 from J, leaving 9 bases between them.

The genes are TRBV6-5 and TRBJ2-1; D remains unclear. The CDR3 contains 12 residues. Deletions cut 0 bases from V and 9 bases from J, with 6 bases between. Germline V gives CDR1 MNHEY, CDR2 SVGAGI. Written as DNA, the CDR3 is TGTGCCAGCAGTTACTCGTACGGTGAGCAGTTCTTC. As protein: CASSYSYGEQFF.

V is TRBV19 and J is TRBJ2-1; TRBD1 aligns across 8 bases. Unmatched junction bases numbered 12, after V lost 6 bases and J lost 8 bases. The CDR3 length is 15 residues. The germline CDR1 and CDR2 sequences are LNHDA and SQIVND (reference sequence). In DNA, the CDR3 is TGTGCCAGTAGGATGTCCGGGACAGGACGCGATGAGCAGTTCTTC. Its protein is CASRMSGTGRDEQFF.

The chain combines TRBV6-5 with TRBJ2-2, with a tentative D call TRBD1 (6 bases). Between the trimmed V and J ends, which lost 6 bases and 4 bases, there was a span of 15 bases. The germline gives CDR1 MNHEY, CDR2 SVGAGI. The CDR3 has 15 amino acids. CDR3 residues: CASSVGQIGTGELFF. DNA of the CDR3: TGTGCCAGCAGCGTGGGACAAATAGGCACCGGGGAGCTGTTTTTT.

This clone turned up a few times. The J gene is TRBJ2-2, the V gene TRBV7-3; TRBD2 matches 10 bases. The J segment lost 3 bases and the V segment lost 8 bases, leaving 9 bases of the junction unmatched. This CDR3 has 16 amino acids. Germline V CDR1 and CDR2: SGHTA, FQGTGA. This CDR3 reads CASSSLSGRDTGELFF. CDR3 bases: TGTGCCAGCTCATCTCTCAGCGGGAGGGACACCGGGGAGCTGTTTTTT.

V and J are TRBV2 and TRBJ2-6; D is unclear. V was shortened by 4 bases and J by 0 bases, with 7 bases between the two germline ends. The germline gives CDR1 SNHLY, CDR2 FYNNEI. The CDR3 length is 15 residues. The CDR3 DNA follows: TGTGCCAGCAGTGCGTGGGCCTCTGGGGCCAACGTCCTGACTTTC. Its protein is CASSAWASGANVLTF.

The rearrangement joins TRBV7-8 to TRBJ1-3; unclear D gene. From germline, CDR1 is SGHVS and CDR2 FQNEAQ. V lost 1 base to trimming and J lost 1 base, with 5 bases between them. The CDR3 has 14 residues. The CDR3 region is CASSLVESGNTIYF. The CDR3 coding sequence is TGTGCCAGCAGCTTAGTAGAATCTGGAAACACCATATATTTT.

V usage is TRBV28 and J usage is TRBJ1-2, with 10 positions matching TRBD1. CDR3 length: 13 residues. Trimming at V came to 10 bases and at J to 6 bases, leaving 8 bases not matched to a gene. CDR1 and CDR2 from the germline V gene are MDHEN and SYDVKM. The CDR3 coding sequence is TGTGCCACCCAGGACAGGGGGTTAGATGGCTACACCTTC. Translation gives CATQDRGLDGYTF.

The chain carries TRBV7-2 and TRBJ2-2; 12 bases align to TRBD2. This CDR3 region has 15 residues. V gave up 1 base and J gave up 8 bases; unmatched junction bases: 2. Germline values: CDR1 SGHTA, CDR2 FQGNSA. CDR3 protein: CASSLGLAGVGELFF. In DNA, the CDR3 is TGTGCCAGCAGCTTAGGACTAGCGGGAGTTGGGGAGCTGTTTTTT.

J is TRBJ2-7 and V is TRBV28; possible D gene TRBD1, 6 bases. Trimming removed 4 bases from V and 10 bases from J, with 11 bases in between. This CDR3 comprises 11 residues. Germline CDR1 and CDR2: MDHEN and SYDVKM. CDR3 residues: CASSSNRDQYF. The CDR3 DNA follows: TGTGCCAGCAGTTCCAACAGGGATCAGTACTTC.

The chain joins TRBV5-1 to TRBJ2-3, with TRBD1 matching over 7 bases. This CDR3 has 15 amino acids. The V gene's germline CDR1 is SGHRS and CDR2 YFSETQ. J lost 6 bases, V lost 5 bases, and 12 bases had no gene match. The CDR3 nucleotides are TGCGCCAGCAGTTCCAGGGGGTGGCCCACGGATACGCAGTATTTT. Protein: CASSSRGWPTDTQYF.

V gene TRBV6-5 combines with J gene TRBJ2-7; weak D call: TRBD1 (6 bases). The germline CDR1 and CDR2 sequences are MNHEY and SVGAGI. V gave up 2 bases and J gave up 4 bases, with 9 bases separating them. The CDR3 spans 13 residues. The CDR3 is CASSYGQLYEQYF. DNA for the CDR3: TGTGCCAGCAGTTACGGACAGCTTTACGAGCAGTACTTC.

This chain uses TRBV4-3 with TRBJ1-2; D not certain. Germline CDR1 LGHNA, CDR2 YSLEER. CDR3 size: 16 residues. Trimming removed 1 base at V and 1 base at J, with 13 bases between. The CDR3 DNA reads TGCGCCAGCAGCCAAGGGTGGGCGGGTCTTAACTATGGCTACACCTTC. Translating gives CASSQGWAGLNYGYTF.

The genes are TRBV3-1 (or the pseudogene TRBV3-2) and TRBJ2-7; TRBD1 might be the D (5 bases). The CDR3 is 16 residues long. Germline lookup yields CDR1 LGHDT and CDR2 YNNKEL (reference sequence). With 2 bases removed from V and 4 bases from J, the gap between germline ends came to 18 bases. The CDR3 DNA reads as TGTGCCAGCAGCCAAACCACAGTAGGGGCTTTATACGAGCAGTACTTC. Translation gives CASSQTTVGALYEQYF.

This chain connects TRBV6-1 to TRBJ2-7; D remains ambiguous. Trimming took 2 bases from V and 3 from J, leaving 14 bases between them. The germline gives CDR1 MNHNS, CDR2 SASEGT. The length of the CDR3 is 15 residues. The CDR3, as DNA: TGTGCCAGCAGTGAAATGTTAGGAAATGGCTACGAGCAGTACTTC. Translation: CASSEMLGNGYEQYF.

This clone was seen more than once but under ten times. DNA for the CDR3: TGTGCCAGCAGTGGACTGAACTCTGGAAACACCATATATTTT. Encoded protein: CASSGLNSGNTIYF. V gene TRBV27 combines with J gene TRBJ1-3; D ambiguous. The CDR3 is 14 residues long. V was cut by 5 bases and J by 0 bases, with 8 bases left in between. In germline, CDR1 is MNHEY, CDR2 SMNVEV (reference sequence).